These 2 T cell receptor beta chains were sequenced from one sample in a study of cytomegalovirus exposure and HLA in healthy donors. Libraries were prepared by immunoSEQ multiplex PCR; TCRdb keeps only in-frame clonotypes and omits some of them. Of 55,000 to 75,000 clones in the sample, over 90% are singletons; the top ten hold about 5.2%. The sample comprised PBMCs. These TCRs come from a young man in good health and CMV-seropositive.

V usage is TRBV5-1 and J usage is TRBJ2-6; D unresolved. CDR3 length equals 15 residues. Trimming stripped 4 bases from V and 0 bases from J, with 8 bases between. Germline CDR1 reads SGHRS; CDR2 reads YFSETQ. The CDR3 DNA reads TGCGCCAGCAGCGCCCCAGACTCTGGGGCCAACGTCCTGACTTTC. Its protein product is CASSAPDSGANVLTF.

This clone has more than one count but fewer than ten. The chain joins TRBV5-1 to TRBJ1-4, with 7 bases aligning to TRBD1. CDR1 is SGHRS, CDR2 YFSETQ, per germline. Trimming took 10 bases from V and 7 from J; bases not matched to a gene: 13. The CDR3 runs to 14 residues. This CDR3 reads CASRGEGRSEKLFF. The DNA for the CDR3 is TGCGCCTCCAGGGGGGAAGGACGTAGTGAAAAACTGTTTTTT.